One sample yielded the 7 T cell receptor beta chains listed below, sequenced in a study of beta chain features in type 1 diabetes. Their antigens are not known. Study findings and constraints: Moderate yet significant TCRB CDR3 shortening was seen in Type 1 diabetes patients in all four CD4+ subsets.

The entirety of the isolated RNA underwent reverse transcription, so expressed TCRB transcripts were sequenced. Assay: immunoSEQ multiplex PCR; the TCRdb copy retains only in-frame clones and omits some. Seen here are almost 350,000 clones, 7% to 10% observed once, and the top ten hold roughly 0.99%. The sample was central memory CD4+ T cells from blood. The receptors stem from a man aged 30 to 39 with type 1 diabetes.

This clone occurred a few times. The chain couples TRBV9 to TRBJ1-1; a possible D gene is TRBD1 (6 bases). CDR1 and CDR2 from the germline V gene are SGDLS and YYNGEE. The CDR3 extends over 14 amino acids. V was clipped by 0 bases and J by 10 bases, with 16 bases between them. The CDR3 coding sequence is TGTGCCAGCAGCGTAGCTTTCACGGGACAAGGAGCTTTCTTT. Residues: CASSVAFTGQGAFF.

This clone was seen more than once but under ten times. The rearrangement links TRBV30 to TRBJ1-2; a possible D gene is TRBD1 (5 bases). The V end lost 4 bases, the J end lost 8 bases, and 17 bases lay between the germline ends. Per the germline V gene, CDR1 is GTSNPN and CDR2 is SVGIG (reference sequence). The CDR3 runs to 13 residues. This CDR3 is CAWTLENRGGYTF. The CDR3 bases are TGTGCCTGGACCCTAGAGAACCGGGGCGGCTACACCTTC.

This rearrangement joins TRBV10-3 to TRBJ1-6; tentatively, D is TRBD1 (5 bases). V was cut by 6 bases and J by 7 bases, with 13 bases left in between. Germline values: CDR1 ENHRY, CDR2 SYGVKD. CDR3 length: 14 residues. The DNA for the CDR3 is TGTGCCATCAGCCAGACAGACGCCAATTCACCCCTCCACTTT. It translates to CAISQTDANSPLHF.

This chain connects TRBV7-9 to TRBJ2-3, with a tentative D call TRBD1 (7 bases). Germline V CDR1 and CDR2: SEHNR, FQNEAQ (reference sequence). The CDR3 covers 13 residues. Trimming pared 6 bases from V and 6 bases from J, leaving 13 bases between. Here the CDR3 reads CASREGARDTQYF. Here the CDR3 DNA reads TGTGCCAGCAGGGAGGGGGCGCGGGATACGCAGTATTTT.

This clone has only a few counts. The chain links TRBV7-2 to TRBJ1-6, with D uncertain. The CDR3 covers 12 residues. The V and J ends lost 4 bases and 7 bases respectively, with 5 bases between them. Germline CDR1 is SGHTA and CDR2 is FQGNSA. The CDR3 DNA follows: TGTGCCAGCAGCTGGTTAAATTCACCCCTCCACTTT. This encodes CASSWLNSPLHF. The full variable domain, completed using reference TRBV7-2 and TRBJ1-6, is GAGVSQSPSNKVTEKGKDVELRCDPISGHTALYWYRQSLGQGLEFLIYFQGNSAPDKSGLPSDRFSAERTGGSVSTLTIQRTQQEDSAVYLCASSWLNSPLHFGNGTRLTVT.

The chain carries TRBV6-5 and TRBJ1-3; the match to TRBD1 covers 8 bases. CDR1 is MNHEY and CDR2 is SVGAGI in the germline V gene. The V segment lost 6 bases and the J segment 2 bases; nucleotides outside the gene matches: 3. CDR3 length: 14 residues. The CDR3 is CASSLQGAGNTIYF. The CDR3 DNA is TGTGCCAGCAGCCTACAGGGGGCTGGAAACACCATATATTTT.

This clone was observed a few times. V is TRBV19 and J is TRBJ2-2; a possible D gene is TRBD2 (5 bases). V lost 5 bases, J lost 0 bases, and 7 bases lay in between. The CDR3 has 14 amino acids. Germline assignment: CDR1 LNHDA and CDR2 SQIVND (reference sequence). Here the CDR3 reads CASSLATNTGELFF. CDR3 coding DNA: TGTGCCAGTAGTTTAGCGACGAACACCGGGGAGCTGTTTTTT.